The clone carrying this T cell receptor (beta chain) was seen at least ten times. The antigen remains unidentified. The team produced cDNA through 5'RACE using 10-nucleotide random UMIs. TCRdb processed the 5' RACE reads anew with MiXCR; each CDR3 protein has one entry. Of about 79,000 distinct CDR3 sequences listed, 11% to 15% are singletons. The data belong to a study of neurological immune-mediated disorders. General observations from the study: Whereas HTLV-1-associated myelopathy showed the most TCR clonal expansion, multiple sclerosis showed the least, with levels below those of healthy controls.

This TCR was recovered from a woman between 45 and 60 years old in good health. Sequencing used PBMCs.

The DNA for the CDR3 is TGTGCCAGCAGTGGAGGGACAGAACTCTCCTACAATGAGCAGTTCTTC. This sequence encodes CASSGGTELSYNEQFF. The chain joins TRBV2 to TRBJ2-1; 7 bases fit TRBD1. The CDR3 extends over 16 amino acids. V shed 4 bases and J 0 bases; nucleotides not matched to a gene: 6. Germline CDR1 SNHLY, CDR2 FYNNEI.